Shown below are 21 T cell receptor beta chains from a single sample sequenced in a study of T cell repertoires in cytomegalovirus infection. No cognate antigen is known for these TCRs. A single record per CDR3 protein comes from TCRdb applying MiXCR to the reads. The repertoire includes some 480,000 distinct CDR3 sequences, around 30% of them detected once, and 17% sits in the top ten. The source material was cultured PBMCs, sampled from culture after CMV antigen stimulation. Source of these receptors: a human donor in good health (CMV status not recorded). Some clones in this sample may be carry-over from other donors' samples.

This sequence joins TRBV27 and TRBJ1-6; 8 bases match TRBD1. The germline CDR1 and CDR2 sequences are MNHEY and SMNVEV (reference sequence). The CDR3 is made up of 18 amino acids. V shed 7 bases, J shed 7 bases, and the junction held 18 bases outside the gene matches. CDR3: CASTTLPYPGQDNSPLHF. The CDR3, as DNA: TGTGCCAGCACCACACTACCCTACCCGGGACAGGACAATTCACCCCTCCACTTT.

The J gene is TRBJ2-5, the V gene TRBV10-2, with 16 bases fitting TRBD2. The CDR3 is 16 amino acids. V was pared by 3 bases and J by 5 bases, with 3 bases of the junction left unmatched. Germline CDR1 is WSHSY and CDR2 is SAAADI. CDR3 in amino acids: CASSELGLAGGETQYF. CDR3 bases: TGCGCCAGCAGTGAATTGGGACTAGCGGGAGGGGAGACCCAGTACTTC.

The CDR3 bases are TGTGCCAGCAGCAAAGGAGATCTAGCGGGAGCCGGAGGAAAGCAGTACTTC. Amino acids: CASSKGDLAGAGGKQYF. J is TRBJ2-7 and V is TRBV7-2, with TRBD2 matching over 10 bases. With 5 bases clipped from V and 8 bases from J, the junction kept 18 bases outside the gene matches. The CDR3 contains 17 residues. Germline assignment: CDR1 SGHTA and CDR2 FQGNSA.

In this sample, this clonotype turned up a few times. CDR3 DNA: TGTGCCAGCAGCCCACTAGCGGGAAGGACCGCAGATACGCAGTATTTT. Translated, it gives CASSPLAGRTADTQYF. This chain uses TRBV7-3 with TRBJ2-3; 10 nucleotides align to TRBD2. Germline CDR1 SGHTA, CDR2 FQGTGA. The CDR3 covers 16 residues. J was trimmed by 4 bases and V by 5 bases; bases with no gene match: 9.

The chain recombines TRBV7-2 with TRBJ1-2, with D possibly matching TRBD1 (5 bases). Per germline, CDR1 SGHTA and CDR2 FQGNSA. The CDR3 extends over 11 amino acids. The ends were cut back, 10 bases at V and 8 bases at J, with 14 bases in the middle. The CDR3 reads CANRGGNGYTF. The CDR3 DNA reads TGTGCCAACCGCGGGGGAAACGGCTACACCTTC.

The rearrangement links TRBV20-1 to TRBJ2-7; 9 bases are shared with TRBD2. Germline loops: CDR1 DFQATT, CDR2 SNEGSKA (reference sequence). The CDR3 covers 15 residues. Trimming cost V 4 bases and J 7 bases; bases outside gene matches: 14. The CDR3 nucleotides are TGCAGTGCTACCCTCGGGTGGGCGGGAGGGTTTGAGCAGTACTTC. It specifies CSATLGWAGGFEQYF.

J is TRBJ1-1 and V is TRBV7-8, with D maybe TRBD1 (5 bases). Germline assignment: CDR1 SGHVS and CDR2 FQNEAQ. This CDR3 has 15 amino acids. Trimming stripped 2 bases from V and 5 bases from J, with 15 bases between. The CDR3 sequence: CASSLLGQSATEAFF. CDR3 sequence (DNA): TGTGCCAGCAGCTTATTGGGGCAAAGTGCGACTGAAGCTTTCTTT.

This clonotype was seen only a few times. This chain joins TRBV5-1 and TRBJ1-5, with D maybe TRBD1 (5 bases). The CDR3 covers 15 residues. Per the germline V gene, CDR1 is SGHRS and CDR2 is YFSETQ. The ends were cut back, 2 bases at V and 2 bases at J, with 11 bases in the middle. In DNA, the CDR3 is TGCGCCAGCAGCTTTGAGGGGATGGGCAATCAGCCCCAGCATTTT. Protein sequence: CASSFEGMGNQPQHF.

J is TRBJ2-3 and V is TRBV5-4; no clear D gene. Deletions cut 0 bases from V and 0 bases from J, with 8 bases between. Germline V gene sequence: CDR1 SGHNT, CDR2 YYREEE (reference sequence). The CDR3 spans 15 residues. CDR3 protein: CASSLDWASTDTQYF. The CDR3 nucleotides are TGTGCCAGCAGCTTGGACTGGGCTAGCACAGATACGCAGTATTTT. Based on the CDR3 plus reference TRBV5-4 and TRBJ2-3, the full variable domain is ETGVTQSPTHLIKTRGQQVTLRCSSQSGHNTVSWYQQALGQGPQFIFQYYREEENGRGNFPPRFSGLQFPNYSSELNVNALELDDSALYLCASSLDWASTDTQYFGPGTRLTVL.

The CDR3 loop reads CASRNSGRQNEQYF. CDR3 in DNA: TGTGCCAGTAGAAATAGCGGGAGGCAGAACGAGCAGTACTTC. The chain links TRBV19 to TRBJ2-7; 10 nucleotides agree with TRBD2. Germline V lookup: CDR1 LNHDA, CDR2 SQIVND (reference sequence). V was pared by 6 bases and J by 5 bases, with 7 bases of the junction left unmatched. The CDR3 sequence is 14 residues long.

This clonotype has a handful of counts. The J gene is TRBJ2-5, the V gene TRBV7-2; 7 bases align to TRBD1. The germline gives CDR1 SGHTA, CDR2 FQGNSA. The CDR3 length is 15 residues. With V trimmed by 1 base and J by 6 bases, 8 bases remained unmatched. The CDR3 coding sequence is TGTGCCAGCAGCTTAGTAGCACAGGGGTCACAGACCCAGTACTTC. It yields the protein CASSLVAQGSQTQYF.

The chain recombines TRBV7-2 with TRBJ2-7, with 8 bases aligning to TRBD2. Trimming took 1 base from V and 6 from J; bases not matched to a gene: 8. This CDR3 comprises 15 residues. Germline V gives CDR1 SGHTA, CDR2 FQGNSA. Written as DNA, the CDR3 is TGTGCCAGCAGCTTAGTGTCAGCGGGAGCGGGCGAGCAGTACTTC. This sequence encodes CASSLVSAGAGEQYF.

CDR3 DNA: TGCGCCAGCAGCCAAGAGACAGCGGGAGCTAACACCGGGGAGCTGTTTTTT. Translated: CASSQETAGANTGELFF. The chain couples TRBV4-3 to TRBJ2-2, with 8 bases lining up with TRBD2. This CDR3 spans 17 amino acids. V was pared by 0 bases and J by 2 bases, with 5 bases of the junction left unmatched. CDR1 is LGHNA, CDR2 YSLEER, per germline.

The V call is TRBV28, the J call TRBJ2-1; D is perhaps TRBD1 (5 bases). This CDR3 region has 15 residues. CDR1 MDHEN and CDR2 SYDVKM come from the germline V gene. V was shortened by 4 bases and J by 1 base, with 11 bases between the two germline ends. Written as DNA, the CDR3 is TGTGCCAGCAGTTCCACCAGGGCATCCTACAATGAGCAGTTCTTC. Translated: CASSSTRASYNEQFF.

V usage is TRBV28 and J usage is TRBJ2-1; 10 positions match TRBD2. Germline V CDR1 and CDR2: MDHEN, SYDVKM. The V gene end was trimmed by 1 base and the J gene end by 7 bases; junction bases not matched to a gene: 4. This CDR3 contains 15 residues. The CDR3 loop is CASSLYSSGRNEQFF. DNA of the CDR3: TGTGCCAGCAGTTTATATTCTAGCGGGAGAAATGAGCAGTTCTTC. Full variable domain (remainder filled in from reference TRBV28 and TRBJ2-1): DVKVTQSSRYLVKRTGEKVFLECVQDMDHENMFWYRQDPGLGLRLIYFSYDVKMKEKGDIPEGYSVSREKKERFSLILESASTNQTSMYLCASSLYSSGRNEQFFGPGTRLTVL.

The chain links TRBV28 to TRBJ2-7, with 11 bases that match TRBD2. Germline V gene data show CDR1 as MDHEN and CDR2 as SYDVKM. J gave up 12 bases and V 6 bases, and 10 bases lay outside the gene matches. The CDR3 spans 13 residues. In DNA, the CDR3 is TGTGCCAGCAGCCCGGGACTAGCGGCACTTGGGTACTTC. Translated, it gives CASSPGLAALGYF.

The chain combines TRBV20-1 with TRBJ2-3; D perhaps matches TRBD2 (5 bases). The V end was cut by 6 bases, the J end by 2 bases, with 15 bases between. Germline V gene sequence: CDR1 DFQATT, CDR2 SNEGSKA (reference sequence). CDR3 length: 14 amino acids. Here the CDR3 reads CSATGGRDTDTQYF. In DNA form, the CDR3 reads TGCAGTGCCACCGGCGGGCGAGACACAGATACGCAGTATTTT.

Concerning this clonotype itself: The junction departs from germline at one end; a sequencing error may be responsible. V usage is TRBV7-2 and J usage is TRBJ1-6; 9 bases fit TRBD1. CDR3 length: 19 amino acids. The germline CDR1 and CDR2 sequences are SGHTA and FQGNSA. CDR3 DNA: TGTGCCAACAGCTGGCCCGGGGGACAGGGATCGGTGGATAATTCACCCCTCCACTTT. Encoded protein: CANSWPGGQGSVDNSPLHF.

This clonotype was observed at least ten times. The CDR3 protein is CASSLGGVGRVVQPQHF. CDR3 bases: TGTGCCAGCAGCTTAGGGGGGGTGGGGAGGGTCGTTCAGCCCCAGCATTTT. The genes are TRBV7-2 and TRBJ1-5, with D possibly TRBD1 on 5 matching bases. This CDR3 contains 17 residues. Germline-derived CDR1 and CDR2 are SGHTA and FQGNSA. Between the trimmed V and J ends, which lost 1 base and 6 bases, there was a span of 19 bases.

The J gene is TRBJ2-1, the V gene TRBV7-9; 9 nucleotides align to TRBD1. Germline values: CDR1 SEHNR, CDR2 FQNEAQ (reference sequence). V lost 5 bases to trimming and J lost 7 bases; unmatched junction nucleotides: 3. This CDR3 is 13 amino acids long. DNA for the CDR3: TGTGCCAGCAGCCGGGGGACAGGGAATGAGCAGTTCTTC. The encoded protein is CASSRGTGNEQFF.

This clonotype was recorded a few times. The chain couples TRBV6-5 to TRBJ1-6; 9 positions agree with TRBD1. CDR1 and CDR2 from the germline V gene are MNHEY and SVGAGI. The CDR3 covers 15 residues. Losses at the gene ends were 0 bases for V and 10 bases for J; bases not matched to a gene: 4. CDR3 nucleotides: TGTGCCAGCAGTTACTCGGGACAGGGTGAATCACCCCTCCACTTT. Protein sequence: CASSYSGQGESPLHF.